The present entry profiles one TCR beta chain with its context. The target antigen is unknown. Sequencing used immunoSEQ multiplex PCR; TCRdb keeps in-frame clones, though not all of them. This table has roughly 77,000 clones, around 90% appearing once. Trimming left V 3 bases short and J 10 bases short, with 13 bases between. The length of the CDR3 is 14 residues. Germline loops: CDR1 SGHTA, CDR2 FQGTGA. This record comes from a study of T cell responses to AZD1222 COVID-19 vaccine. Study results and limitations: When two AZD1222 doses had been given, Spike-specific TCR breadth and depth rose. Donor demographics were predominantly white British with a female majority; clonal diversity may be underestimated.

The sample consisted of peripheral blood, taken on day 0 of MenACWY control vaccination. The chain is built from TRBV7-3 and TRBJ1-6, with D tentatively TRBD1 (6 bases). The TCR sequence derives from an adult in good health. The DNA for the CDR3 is TGTGCCAGCAGCTTGGGGACATCGGCCTCACCCCTCCACTTT. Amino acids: CASSLGTSASPLHF.